The clone carrying this T cell receptor (beta chain) has more than one count but fewer than ten. The antigen is undetermined. V shed 3 bases and J 7 bases; nucleotides not matched to a gene: 11. Germline lookup yields CDR1 MGHDK and CDR2 SYGVNS. The CDR3 covers 17 residues. The source of the sample is a study of CD8+CD57+ T cells in acquired aplastic anemia. Study overall: Sorted CD4+ and CD8+ cells gave a mean 3.2 ug DNA, range 0.2 to 27.4 ug.

Profiling that covered TCR beta VDJ and CDR3 relied on genomic DNA as its template. TCRdb passed the reads through MiXCR, listing each CDR3 protein once. Of 300,000 or so distinct CDR3 sequences in the sample, 56% were seen once. General observations from the study: Researchers report that around 30 CD8+ CDR3 sequences appeared in both patients and controls.

Whoever was chosen for sequencing had shown CD8+CD57+ cell expansion by flow cytometry. Every patient had severe acquired aplastic anemia. Sample: sorted CD4+, CD8+, or CD8+CD57+ T cells (not recorded which) from PBMCs. The chain employs TRBV25-1 and TRBJ2-1; 11 bases match TRBD2. The TCR sequence derives from a human donor with aplastic anemia. The CDR3: CASSDTLLAGVRNEQFF. In nucleotides, the CDR3 is TGTGCCAGCAGTGATACATTACTAGCGGGAGTAAGGAATGAGCAGTTCTTC.